This TCR beta chain derives from a study of siplizumab effects on memory and regulatory T cells (dated by TCRdb to between 2018 and 2021). Notes on the research overall: The study examined how the anti-CD2 antibody siplizumab affects alloreactive T-cell subsets in allogeneic mixed lymphocyte reactions built from human PBMCs.

In regard to this clone: The antigen this receptor binds is unknown. No per-base quality is available; no much larger clone lies one base away.

To prepare the library, the immunoSEQ multiplex PCR assay was applied. The deep sequencing platform assayed roughly 10^5 TCR templates per sample. Genomic DNA extracted from sorted T cells was used for TCRbeta CDR3 sequencing. On the study's bioinformatics: Clonal analysis of TCRbeta CDR3 data was done in the R programming language. Alloreactive CD4+ and CD8+ clones were identified by comparing unstimulated samples to CFSE-low samples taken after the reaction. Regulatory or non-regulatory origin of alloreactive CD4+ clones was assigned by matching sequences to the sorted unstimulated Treg and non-Treg repertoires. Imported from immuneACCESS, the table was reduced by TCRdb to in-frame sequences with V and J called. These copies leave out some clones; in studies compared against another copy, an unresolved V gene accounts for under half, and the cause of the remainder is not known. V, J and clone size derive from that table, while D and trimming were established from the DNA sequence. In this sample the table shows approximately 98,000 clones, about 94% of which occur a single time. The ten largest account for about 1.5% of the sample.

Cut back by 4 bases and 2 bases, the V and J ends lie 13 bases apart. Via the germline V gene (reference sequence), CDR1 is LNHDA and CDR2 SQIVND. Inclusive of the bounding cysteine and phenylalanine, the CDR3 is 15 residues long. CDR3 DNA only is kept here, 45 bases in frame from base 1. Sorted unstimulated T cells and proliferating T cells recovered from mixed lymphocyte reactions underwent TCRbeta CDR3 sequencing. Fresh whole blood from 9 to 10 HLA-typed healthy donors served as the source for isolating PBMCs. To map where alloreactive clones came from, CD4+ non-regulatory T cells in the unstimulated state were FACS-sorted. General findings and caveats noted by the study authors: Unstimulated naive T cells appeared more diverse than memory T cells, and naive cells seemed to contribute substantially to the alloresponse. In reactions with siplizumab, an average of approximately 70% of mappable alloreactive CD4+ clones were Treg-derived, compared with 25% to 30% in control reactions. Whether proliferating Tregs from siplizumab cultures were suppressive was not functionally confirmed. The cumulative frequency of alloreactive sequences traceable to unstimulated CD4+ memory T cells was significantly reduced by siplizumab. For roughly 80-96% of proliferating CD4+ or CD8+ clones, no naive or memory phenotype could be assigned. Because sequences below about 10^-5 frequency were poorly captured, only a minor fraction of alloreactive clones could be mapped to unstimulated subsets.

Material for sequencing was non-Treg CD4+ T cells sorted from blood. The cell subset or site tag for this specimen amounts to: FACS-sorted unstimulated CD4+ non-regulatory T cells. The sequence is built from TRBV19 and TRBJ2-3; a confident D gene designation cannot be given. The receptor was isolated from a human donor in good health. The DNA sequence is given as TGTGCCAGTAGTAATGCCCCGAAGCCCACAGATACGCAGTATTTT. Its translation reads: CASSNAPKPTDTQYF.